This TCR beta chain originates from a study of long-term antiretroviral therapy in people with HIV. Germline CDR1 is SGDLS and CDR2 is YYNGEE. With 3 bases removed from V and 0 bases from J, the gap between germline ends came to 13 bases. The CDR3 consists of 16 residues. The run of the v3.0 immunoSEQ assay was at survey level. Sequencing was designed to cover 40,000-50,000 T-cell genomes in each sample. Generated by immunoSEQ multiplex PCR, the TCRdb table keeps only in-frame clones and is missing some. The sample lists 35,000 or so clones; approximately 94% were seen once. The sample here was unsorted PBMCs, taken 4.1 years after starting antiretroviral therapy. The rearrangement uses TRBV9 and TRBJ2-1; D is uncertain. The clonotype was recovered from a woman aged 45 to 65 with HIV. In DNA form, the CDR3 reads TGTGCCAGCAGCGCGGTTGGGTTTAGCTCCTACAATGAGCAGTTCTTC. Amino acid sequence: CASSAVGFSSYNEQFF.